This is a list of T cell receptor beta chains from one sample in a study of blood T cell repertoires in COVID-19. The protocol was immunoSEQ multiplex PCR, while the TCRdb copy is restricted to in-frame clones and leaves out a portion. Of approximately 250,000 clones listed, around 86% are singletons. The sequencing input was peripheral blood. Source of these receptors: a woman in her sixties or seventies with COVID-19, enrolled during active disease. Both conserved end residues are part of each CDR3. D genes are given only for firm matches. The size of a clone is reported for some rows only, either as once, few or many, or as a class for expanded clones.

J gene,V gene,clone size,D gene,CDR3 DNA,CDR3 protein
TRBJ2-5,TRBV4-1,once,.,TGCGCCAGCAGCCAAACTACTAGTCGAGGAGAGACCCAGTACTTC,CASSQTTSRGETQYF
TRBJ1-6,TRBV5-1,.,.,TGCGCCAGCAGCTTGCAAGGGGAAGGATCACCCCTCCACTTT,CASSLQGEGSPLHF
TRBJ1-5,TRBV19,.,TRBD1,TGTGCCAGTAGTATGGTTTCGGGACAGGGGACTCAGCCCCAGCATTTT,CASSMVSGQGTQPQHF
TRBJ1-1,TRBV28,.,.,TGTGCCAGCAGATTCTCGGGGGGGGGACCTGAAGCTTTCTTT,CASRFSGGGPEAFF
TRBJ1-4,TRBV29-1,.,.,TGCAGCGTCTTGGGGGGGGCGAATGAAAAACTGTTTTTT,CSVLGGANEKLFF
TRBJ2-7,TRBV11-2,.,.,TGTGCCAGCAGCTTACGGACTGCCTACGAGCAGTACTTC,CASSLRTAYEQYF
TRBJ1-1,TRBV28,.,TRBD1,TGTGCCCTCGGACAGGGGGCGCCGAACACTGAAGCTTTCTTT,CALGQGAPNTEAFF
TRBJ2-7,TRBV7-2,.,TRBD1,TGTGCCAGCAGCTTAAACAGGGGCTACGAGCAGTACTTC,CASSLNRGYEQYF
TRBJ2-2,TRBV5-6,.,TRBD2,TGTGCCAGCGGACTAGCGGGAGCAGACACCGGGGAGCTGTTTTTT,CASGLAGADTGELFF
TRBJ1-6,TRBV2,.,.,TGTGCCAGCAGTCTATACGCGCCCCTCCACTTT,CASSLYAPLHF
TRBJ1-5,TRBV6-5,few,.,TGTGCCAGCTCCCAGACGGGGGTCCCCAATCAGCCCCAGCATTTT,CASSQTGVPNQPQHF
TRBJ2-3,TRBV7-9,.,TRBD2,TGTGCCAGCAGCACGACTAGCGGGAGTGGGGAGGGTACGCAGTATTTT,CASSTTSGSGEGTQYF
TRBJ2-1,TRBV21-1,once,.,TGTGCCAGCAGCGCGGGACAGCCCTTGTTCTTC,CASSAGQPLFF
TRBJ1-3,TRBV21-1,.,.,TGTGCCAGCAGCAAGTTCTGGGACAGCGGCGGAAACACCATATATTTT,CASSKFWDSGGNTIYF
TRBJ2-7,TRBV21-1,.,.,TGTGCCAGCAGCTGGGACAGGCAAACCTACGAGCAGTACTTC,CASSWDRQTYEQYF
TRBJ1-1,TRBV4-3,.,.,TGCGCCAGCAGCCAAGGTACCCAGGGGAAAGCTTTCTTT,CASSQGTQGKAFF
TRBJ1-2,TRBV11-2,.,.,TGTGCCAGCAGCTTAGATTGGGCTGCTAACTATGGCTACACCTTC,CASSLDWAANYGYTF
TRBJ2-1,TRBV24-1,once,.,TGTGCCACCTCCGCGGCGGGCTCCTACAATGAGCAGTTCTTC,CATSAAGSYNEQFF
TRBJ2-7,TRBV4-1,.,TRBD2,TGCGCCAGCGCCTACGGGGCCGGGACTAGCGGGGCCTACGAGCAGTACTTC,CASAYGAGTSGAYEQYF
TRBJ1-2,TRBV10-3,.,TRBD1,TGTGCCATCAGTGAGCCTACAGGGGGACATGGCTACACCTTC,CAISEPTGGHGYTF
TRBJ2-7,TRBV7-2,.,.,TGTGCCAGCAGCTTAGTCCGTCTCCGGGACGAGCAGTACTTC,CASSLVRLRDEQYF
TRBJ1-3,TRBV6-5,.,.,TGTGCCAGCAGCTTCTCGAGCTCTGGAAACACCATATATTTT,CASSFSSSGNTIYF
TRBJ1-3,TRBV3-1/TRBV3-2,.,.,TGTGCCAGCAGCCAAGACGGGACATTTATTCGGACCACCATATATTTT,CASSQDGTFIRTTIYF
TRBJ2-3,TRBV29-1,.,TRBD2,TGCAGCGTTGAAGAACTAGCGGGAGGGGCAGATACGCAGTATTTT,CSVEELAGGADTQYF
TRBJ2-1,TRBV5-1,.,.,TGCGCCAGCAGCTTGCGGCCCTCCAGCGCTGAGCAGTTCTTC,CASSLRPSSAEQFF
TRBJ1-5,TRBV19,.,TRBD1,TGTGCCAGTAGTACCATTGGGACAGGGTCCGGCAATCAGCCCCAGCATTTT,CASSTIGTGSGNQPQHF
TRBJ1-6,TRBV7-2,.,.,TGTGCCAGCAGCTTGACGGGGAGTTCACCCCTCCACTTT,CASSLTGSSPLHF
TRBJ1-3,TRBV24-1,.,.,TGTGCCACCAGTGATCCAGGGGCTGGAAACACCATATATTTT,CATSDPGAGNTIYF
TRBJ1-5,TRBV19,.,.,TGTGCCAGTAGTATAGACAGGGACTATAGCAATCAGCCCCAGCATTTT,CASSIDRDYSNQPQHF
TRBJ1-4,TRBV7-8,.,.,TGTGCCAGCAGCCCCACGCAGGGAATCAATGAAAAACTGTTTTTT,CASSPTQGINEKLFF
TRBJ1-2,TRBV6-5,.,TRBD1,TGTGCCAGCACAAAACAGGGGGCCAACTATGGCTACACCTTC,CASTKQGANYGYTF
TRBJ2-5,TRBV11-2,.,TRBD2,TGTGCCAGCAGCTTACGACTAGCAGAGACCCAGTACTTC,CASSLRLAETQYF